This is a list of T cell receptor beta chains from one sample in a study of blood T cells in healthy people across ages. TCRdb reprocessed the 5' RACE reads via MiXCR and lists one record per CDR3 protein. The repertoire holds about 510,000 distinct CDR3 sequences, with about 26% as singletons. This sample also appeared in a second study, on T cells of mothers and their children.

The sample taken for sequencing was blood. These receptors all come from a boy between 2 and 10 years old in good health. CDR3s include the opening cysteine and the closing phenylalanine or tryptophan. A D gene is named only where the DNA matches it firmly. Not all rows give a size; the values are once, few, many and, for expanded clones, a class.

clone_size cdr3_length j_call d_call v_call cdr3_aa cdr3_nt
- 17 TRBJ2-7 - TRBV29-1 CSVAPLYGTPGSYEQYF TGCAGCGTTGCCCCCTTATATGGGACACCAGGCTCCTACGAGCAGTACTTC
few 15 TRBJ1-1 - TRBV6-5 CASSYSRGVNTEAFF TGTGCCAGCAGTTACTCGAGGGGGGTGAACACTGAAGCTTTCTTT
many 14 TRBJ2-4 - TRBV28 CASSLSVAKNIQYF TGTGCCAGCAGTTTATCGGTAGCCAAAAACATTCAGTACTTC
few 15 TRBJ2-2 - TRBV9 CASSAPQANTGELFF TGTGCCAGCAGCGCCCCCCAAGCGAACACCGGGGAGCTGTTTTTT
few 13 TRBJ2-3 - TRBV7-3 CASSSNPGDTQYF TGTGCCAGCAGCTCAAACCCCGGGGATACGCAGTATTTT
few 15 TRBJ2-1 TRBD1 TRBV28 CASSPWDRGPNEQFF TGTGCCAGCAGTCCATGGGACAGGGGTCCCAATGAGCAGTTCTTC
few 13 TRBJ2-2 TRBD1 TRBV7-9 CASSLGGQGELFF TGTGCCAGCAGCTTAGGAGGACAGGGTGAGCTGTTTTTT
few 14 TRBJ1-5 - TRBV27 CASSSVVRGQPQHF TGTGCCAGCAGCTCGGTGGTACGCGGTCAGCCCCAGCATTTT
- 15 TRBJ2-5 TRBD1 TRBV20-1 CSASARDRNQETQYF TGCAGTGCCTCCGCCCGGGACAGGAATCAAGAGACCCAGTACTTC
few 12 TRBJ1-2 - TRBV20-1 CSALTENYGYTF TGCAGTGCTTTGACAGAAAACTATGGCTACACCTTC
few 14 TRBJ1-1 TRBD1 TRBV4-1 CASSQTGTGGEAFF TGCGCCAGCAGCCAGACGGGGACAGGGGGGGAAGCTTTCTTT
once 17 TRBJ2-3 - TRBV7-8 CASSPIGPSRGADTQYF TGTGCCAGCAGCCCCATTGGACCCTCGAGGGGAGCAGATACGCAGTATTTT
few 14 TRBJ2-3 - TRBV7-2 CASSFGSGTDTQYF TGTGCCAGCAGCTTTGGGTCCGGGACGGATACGCAGTATTTT
few 13 TRBJ2-2 - TRBV24-1 CATSDRDTGELFF TGTGCCACCAGTGACAGGGACACCGGGGAGCTGTTTTTT
few 15 TRBJ1-1 - TRBV18 CASSPPSGLNTEAFF TGTGCCAGCTCACCACCGTCAGGGCTCAACACTGAAGCTTTCTTT
few 14 TRBJ2-5 TRBD1 TRBV9 CASGKTGDQETQYF TGTGCCAGCGGAAAAACAGGGGACCAAGAGACCCAGTACTTC
- 15 TRBJ2-2 - TRBV11-2 CASSSRRDLTGELFF TGTGCCAGCAGCTCTAGGCGGGACCTCACCGGGGAGCTGTTTTTT
few 16 TRBJ2-4 - TRBV5-1 CASSLGGSIAKNIQYF TGCGCCAGCAGCTTGGGGGGGAGCATAGCCAAAAACATTCAGTACTTC